This is a list of T cell receptor beta chains from one sample in a study of CD8 T cells in Susac syndrome. TCRdb recomputed calls from the immunoSEQ multiplex PCR reads with MiXCR, one row per CDR3 protein. The sample has 150,000 to 200,000 distinct CDR3 sequences; approximately 95% are singletons. The material sequenced was CD4+ T cells from PBMCs. The receptors come from a human donor with multiple sclerosis. CDR3s leave out the opening cysteine and the closing phenylalanine or tryptophan.

j_gene	v_gene	CDR3aa
TRBJ2-2	TRBV11-2	ASSLRTGELF
TRBJ1-2	TRBV12-3/TRBV12-4	ASARNYGYT
TRBJ2-7	TRBV7-9	ASSLDGVAYEQY
TRBJ2-6	TRBV13	ASSPSPGQKAGANVLT
TRBJ1-1	TRBV2	ASSSDSYTEAF
TRBJ2-5	TRBV19	ASSRSPSGAETQY
TRBJ2-1	TRBV25-1	ASSFDRGRNEQF
TRBJ2-3	TRBV20-1	SASASLTTGSTDTQY
TRBJ1-2	TRBV5-1	ASSLEAGGFDYGYT
TRBJ1-1	TRBV5-1	ASEHGGGSGEAF
TRBJ2-3	TRBV29-1	SGFQITDTQY
TRBJ1-3	TRBV20-1	SAPRAGSGNTIY
TRBJ1-1	TRBV5-1	ASSDAENTEAF